The source of this T cell receptor (beta chain) is a study of shared clonotypes between healthy human individuals. The overall study: The composition of the donors was a couple of women and a few men aged 18 to 49. Per-donor plates numbered three CD4 naive, three CD4 memory, two CD8 naive and one CD8 memory.

Here immunoSEQ multiplex PCR was the method, and the copy in TCRdb shows in-frame clones only, minus some. The table records some 980,000 clones, about three quarters of them present only once. The clonotype comes from a man between 18 and 35 years old in good health. Sequenced input: memory CD4+ T cells sorted from blood. Indicated subset: CD45RA-negative fraction.

CDR3 in amino acids: CASGNRGDQPQHF. The CDR3 DNA follows: TGCGCCAGCGGAAACAGGGGGGATCAGCCCCAGCATTTT. The genes are TRBV10-2 and TRBJ1-5, with TRBD1 matching 8 bases. Germline-derived CDR1 and CDR2 are WSHSY and SAAADI. Losses at the gene ends were 8 bases for V and 5 bases for J; bases not matched to a gene: 5. The CDR3 contains 13 residues.